One sample yielded the 10 T cell receptor beta chains listed below, sequenced in a study of T cell repertoires in cytomegalovirus infection. Each CDR3 protein is one row after TCRdb ran MiXCR on the reads. This sample has 200,000 to 300,000 distinct CDR3 sequences; 6.5% occur once, and the top ten carry roughly 6%. Sequenced sample: PBMCs. The source is a human donor in good health (CMV status not recorded). Some clones in this sample may be carry-over from other donors' samples.

In its sample, this clonotype was seen many times. This chain uses TRBV4-2 with TRBJ2-7; weak D call: TRBD1 (6 bases). V dropped 3 bases and J dropped 6 bases, with 9 bases sitting between them. Germline CDR1 LGHNA, CDR2 YNFKEQ. CDR3 length equals 12 residues. CDR3 nucleotide sequence: TGTGCCAGCAGCCAGATACAGGGCGAGCAGTACTTC. Translating gives CASSQIQGEQYF.

This clonotype has ten or more counts. The chain couples TRBV7-8 to TRBJ1-4; a possible D gene is TRBD1 (6 bases). V gave up 5 bases and J gave up 3 bases, with 13 bases separating them. Germline V CDR1 and CDR2: SGHVS, FQNEAQ. This CDR3 contains 15 residues. CDR3 bases: TGTGCCAGCAGCCGGAACAGGGCCGCTAATGAAAAACTGTTTTTT. Residues: CASSRNRAANEKLFF.

This clonotype was recorded many times. The chain combines TRBV2 with TRBJ1-2, with TRBD1 matching over 7 bases. The CDR3 covers 12 residues. V was clipped by 7 bases and J by 6 bases; unmatched bases: 5. Per germline, CDR1 SNHLY and CDR2 FYNNEI. CDR3 sequence: CASKQGIDGYTF. The CDR3, as DNA: TGTGCCAGCAAACAGGGGATCGATGGCTACACCTTC.

This clonotype was detected ten times or more. The chain employs TRBV29-1 and TRBJ2-5; D is possibly TRBD2 (6 bases). Trimming removed 5 bases at V and 4 bases at J, with 11 bases between. This CDR3 region has 12 residues. Germline V CDR1 and CDR2: SQVTM, ANQGSEA. The CDR3 DNA sequence: TGCAGCGTTAAACGGGGAGGAGAGACCCAGTACTTC. Translated: CSVKRGGETQYF. The whole variable domain, remainder taken from reference TRBV29-1 and TRBJ2-5, is SAVISQKPSRDICQRGTSLTIQCQVDSQVTMMFWYRQQPGQSLTLIATANQGSEATYESGFVIDKFPISRPNLTFSTLTVSNMSPEDSSIYLCSVKRGGETQYFGPGTRLLVL.

Only a few counts were recorded for this clonotype. V is TRBV10-3 and J is TRBJ2-7, with 9 bases matching TRBD1. V was clipped by 7 bases and J by 4 bases; unmatched bases: 11. CDR3 size: 15 residues. Germline loops: CDR1 ENHRY, CDR2 SYGVKD. The CDR3 reads CAIKREQGAAYEQYF. DNA of the CDR3: TGTGCCATCAAAAGGGAACAGGGGGCGGCTTACGAGCAGTACTTC.

This clonotype has ten or more counts. The chain recombines TRBV28 with TRBJ1-5; no clear D. The CDR3 runs to 14 residues. Trimming shortened V by 1 base and J by 3 bases, and 7 bases separated the two germline ends. Germline V lookup: CDR1 MDHEN, CDR2 SYDVKM. DNA for the CDR3: TGTGCCAGCAGTTTATCCGCTTACAATCAGCCCCAGCATTTT. Protein: CASSLSAYNQPQHF.

The chain is built from TRBV3-1 and TRBJ2-2; 8 nucleotides agree with TRBD1. CDR3 length: 18 residues. Germline V gene data show CDR1 as LGHDT and CDR2 as YNNKEL (reference sequence). After removal of 3 bases from V and 1 base from J, the junction contained 10 bases not matched to a gene. The CDR3 loop is CASSHKPLGQGNTGELFF. The CDR3 nucleotides are TGTGCCAGCAGCCACAAGCCTTTAGGACAGGGGAACACCGGGGAGCTGTTTTTT.

This clonotype was seen repeatedly, ten times or more. This chain's CDR3 is CASSQDRTSGANVLTF. CDR3 coding DNA: TGCGCCAGCAGCCAAGATCGGACCTCTGGGGCCAACGTCCTGACTTTC. The V gene is TRBV4-3, the J gene TRBJ2-6, with unresolved D. Germline values: CDR1 LGHNA, CDR2 YSLEER. V was pared by 0 bases and J by 0 bases, with 6 bases between. The CDR3 has 16 amino acids.

This clonotype was counted ten times or more. The gene calls are TRBV7-2 and TRBJ1-1; the match to TRBD1 covers 7 bases. Germline V CDR1 and CDR2: SGHTA, FQGNSA. The CDR3 length is 13 residues. V shed 7 bases, J shed 7 bases, and the junction held 9 bases outside the gene matches. CDR3 DNA: TGTGCCAGCAACCCGGGACAGAGGATTGAAGCTTTCTTT. It codes for CASNPGQRIEAFF.

This clonotype was counted ten times or more. The chain employs TRBV7-2 and TRBJ2-2, with 8 bases fitting TRBD1. This CDR3 is built from 15 residues. With 1 base clipped from V and 4 bases from J, the junction kept 2 bases outside the gene matches. Germline values: CDR1 SGHTA, CDR2 FQGNSA. This CDR3 is CASSLVRGLTGELFF. The CDR3 DNA reads as TGTGCCAGCAGCTTAGTCAGGGGGCTCACCGGGGAGCTGTTTTTT.